The rows below give T cell receptor beta chains drawn from one sample of a study of regulatory T cells in long-lasting Graves disease. In TCRdb, the multiplex PCR reads were re-called with MiXCR into one record per CDR3 protein. The profile shows about 350,000 distinct CDR3 sequences, under 20% of them singletons. The same data also contributed to another study, on T cells in Graves' hyperthyroidism and ophthalmopathy.

This specimen consisted of peripheral blood mononuclear cells (PBMCs), obtained at new diagnosis, from a patient treated with antithyroid drugs. The receptors derive from a woman between 18 and 29 years old with Graves disease. The CDR3 runs from the conserved cysteine through the conserved F or W. D genes are given only for firm matches. Only some rows state a clone size, as once, few, many or a class for expanded clones.

J gene | clone size | V gene | D gene | CDR3 protein | CDR3 DNA
TRBJ2-2 | many | TRBV6-1 | NA | CASEAGGMGTGELFF | TGTGCCAGCGAGGCGGGCGGTATGGGCACCGGGGAGCTGTTTTTT
TRBJ1-5 | many | TRBV3-1 | NA | CASSRDAKSNQPQHF | TGTGCCAGCAGCCGGGACGCCAAAAGTAATCAGCCCCAGCATTTT
TRBJ1-1 | many | TRBV18 | NA | CASSQRAGLLNTEAFF | TGTGCCAGCTCACAACGGGCGGGCCTGCTGAACACTGAAGCTTTCTTT
TRBJ1-1 | NA | TRBV6-1 | TRBD1 | CASRQAGQGATEAFF | TGTGCCAGCAGACAGGCGGGACAGGGCGCGACTGAAGCTTTCTTT
TRBJ2-7 | few | TRBV20-1 | TRBD1 | CSAADRPYEQYF | TGCAGTGCTGCGGACAGGCCCTACGAGCAGTACTTC
TRBJ2-1 | many | TRBV11-2 | NA | CASSLVTGGQNNEQFF | TGTGCCAGCAGCTTAGTTACGGGGGGCCAAAACAATGAGCAGTTCTTC
TRBJ2-3 | many | TRBV6-2/TRBV6-3 | NA | CASSYYGGSVDTQYF | TGTGCCAGCAGTTACTACGGGGGTTCGGTAGATACGCAGTATTTT
TRBJ2-1 | few | TRBV5-1 | TRBD2 | CASGASASGQARGQFF | TGCGCCAGCGGCGCATCGGCTAGCGGGCAGGCCAGGGGGCAGTTCTTC
TRBJ2-7 | many | TRBV29-1 | NA | CSVAGTDNYEQYF | TGCAGCGTTGCGGGAACGGACAACTACGAGCAGTACTTC
TRBJ2-7 | many | TRBV28 | NA | CASGADRWGHAKDEQYF | TGTGCCAGCGGTGCAGATAGATGGGGACATGCAAAGGACGAGCAGTACTTC
TRBJ2-6 | many | TRBV2 | NA | CASSTGPGANVLTF | TGTGCCAGCTCCACCGGGCCTGGGGCCAACGTCCTGACTTTC
TRBJ2-7 | NA | TRBV4-1 | TRBD1 | CASSLIKWRTGEPSYEQYF | TGCGCCAGCAGCCTTATAAAGTGGAGGACAGGCGAACCCTCCTACGAGCAGTACTTC
TRBJ1-5 | many | TRBV28 | NA | CASSRLDRKNQPQHF | TGTGCCAGCAGTCGATTAGACAGGAAGAATCAGCCCCAGCATTTT
TRBJ2-7 | NA | TRBV5-1 | TRBD1 | CASSGPGTGTFEQYF | TGCGCCAGCAGCGGACCCGGGACAGGGACTTTCGAGCAGTACTTC
TRBJ2-7 | once | TRBV27 | TRBD2 | CASRTGLAEVLEQYF | TGTGCCAGCAGGACCGGACTAGCAGAAGTACTCGAGCAGTACTTC
TRBJ2-2 | NA | TRBV6-5 | TRBD2 | CASSYHLTSGSLSGGELFF | TGTGCCAGCAGTTACCACTTGACTAGCGGGAGCTTGAGTGGCGGGGAGCTGTTTTTT
TRBJ1-2 | many | TRBV28 | NA | CASSGQLFYGYTF | TGTGCCAGCAGCGGACAATTATTCTATGGCTACACCTTC
TRBJ1-2 | NA | TRBV24-1 | TRBD1 | CATRGDRIDGYTF | TGTGCCACCAGGGGGGACAGGATTGATGGCTACACCTTC
TRBJ2-7 | NA | TRBV20-1 | NA | CSARSEFGGTYEQYF | TGCAGTGCTAGGTCTGAGTTCGGCGGCACCTACGAGCAGTACTTC
TRBJ2-2 | NA | TRBV5-6 | NA | CASSLVVGTGELFF | TGTGCCAGCAGCTTGGTTGTGGGCACCGGGGAGCTGTTTTTT
TRBJ2-2 | NA | TRBV9 | NA | CASSGPSGGAAGELFF | TGTGCCAGCAGCGGCCCCTCGGGGGGCGCGGCCGGGGAGCTGTTTTTT
TRBJ1-5 | NA | TRBV19 | TRBD1 | CASSMGQVNQPQHF | TGTGCCAGTAGTATGGGACAGGTCAATCAGCCCCAGCATTTT
TRBJ2-7 | once | TRBV11-2 | TRBD2 | CASSTYGGTSGRVYEQYF | TGTGCCAGCAGCACATACGGGGGGACTAGCGGGAGGGTCTACGAGCAGTACTTC
TRBJ2-7 | many | TRBV20-1 | TRBD2 | CSARGLAGGLGYYEQYF | TGCAGTGCTAGGGGACTAGCGGGAGGGCTCGGATACTACGAGCAGTACTTC
TRBJ2-1 | many | TRBV2 | TRBD2 | CASKVQRGVYNEQFF | TGTGCCAGCAAGGTTCAGCGGGGGGTTTACAATGAGCAGTTCTTC
TRBJ2-5 | NA | TRBV2 | TRBD1 | CASSLSGTGKYF | TGTGCCAGCAGTTTGTCCGGGACAGGAAAGTACTTC
TRBJ2-2 | few | TRBV6-2/TRBV6-3 | TRBD2 | CASSGTSGRAGELFF | TGTGCCAGCAGTGGGACTAGCGGGAGGGCCGGGGAGCTGTTTTTT
TRBJ2-4 | many | TRBV20-1 | NA | CSASGSGGAKNIQYF | TGCAGTGCTAGCGGGAGCGGAGGAGCCAAAAACATTCAGTACTTC
TRBJ2-1 | many | TRBV11-3 | NA | CASSLGRGLGEDEQFF | TGTGCCAGCAGCTTAGGACGGGGACTGGGGGAGGATGAGCAGTTCTTC
TRBJ1-5 | many | TRBV9 | NA | CASSVGTSSQPQHF | TGTGCCAGCAGCGTCGGGACAAGCTCTCAGCCCCAGCATTTT
TRBJ2-7 | many | TRBV7-2 | TRBD2 | CASSLKRLAGGSEQYF | TGTGCCAGCAGCTTAAAGCGTCTAGCGGGGGGCTCCGAGCAGTACTTC
TRBJ1-3 | NA | TRBV3-1 | NA | CASSQESGHRNTIYF | TGTGCCAGCAGCCAAGAGTCAGGGCACAGAAACACCATATATTTT
TRBJ1-1 | many | TRBV13 | NA | CASSLQTSRTEAFF | TGTGCCAGCAGCCTCCAGACGTCACGTACTGAAGCTTTCTTT
TRBJ2-1 | many | TRBV7-8 | TRBD2 | CASSLSGGFLNEQFF | TGTGCCAGCAGCCTTAGCGGGGGGTTCCTTAATGAGCAGTTCTTC
TRBJ2-1 | many | TRBV5-1 | NA | CASSLEAGAYNEQFF | TGCGCCAGCAGCTTGGAAGCAGGGGCGTACAATGAGCAGTTCTTC
TRBJ2-7 | once | TRBV2 | TRBD1 | CASRGPGQGADEQYF | TGTGCCAGCAGAGGTCCGGGACAGGGGGCCGACGAGCAGTACTTC
TRBJ2-1 | many | TRBV28 | TRBD1 | CASTSGGNYNEQFF | TGTGCCAGCACCTCAGGGGGTAACTACAATGAGCAGTTCTTC
TRBJ2-7 | NA | TRBV7-6 | TRBD2 | CASSLRGLGDTHEQYF | TGTGCCAGCAGCTTAAGGGGACTAGGGGACACTCACGAGCAGTACTTC
TRBJ2-3 | many | TRBV6-4 | TRBD2 | CASSDSRGADTQYF | TGTGCCAGCAGTGACTCGCGGGGGGCAGATACGCAGTATTTT
TRBJ2-3 | few | TRBV19 | TRBD1 | CASSKRQGNADTQYF | TGTGCCAGTAGCAAAAGACAGGGGAACGCAGATACGCAGTATTTT
TRBJ1-1 | many | TRBV12-3/TRBV12-4 | NA | CASRENRERTEAFF | TGTGCCAGCAGAGAAAACAGGGAGCGCACTGAAGCTTTCTTT
TRBJ2-7 | many | TRBV7-9 | NA | CASSRDGYEQYF | TGTGCCAGCAGTCGGGACGGCTACGAGCAGTACTTC